Presented here are 15 T cell receptor beta chains from one specimen sequenced in a study of blood T cell repertoires in COVID-19. Profiled with immunoSEQ multiplex PCR; TCRdb holds only in-frame clones, not every one. The data contain over 150,000 clones, roughly nine tenths of them seen just once; the ten biggest clones take up approximately 1%. The sequencing sample was made of peripheral blood. These receptors all stem from a man between 25 and 39 years old with acute or convalescent COVID-19.

This clone was recorded once. Other DNA sequences in the sample encode the same CDR3. V is TRBV5-1 and J is TRBJ1-2; weak D call: TRBD1 (6 bases). The CDR3 is 13 amino acids. Germline V gene data show CDR1 as SGHRS and CDR2 as YFSETQ. Trimming shortened V by 3 bases and J by 2 bases, and 8 bases separated the two germline ends. In DNA, the CDR3 is TGCGCCAGCAGCTCCGGACAGAACTATGGCTACACCTTC. This gives the protein CASSSGQNYGYTF.

The CDR3: CASSVNRGDTEAFF. The CDR3 DNA sequence: TGTGCCAGCAGCGTAAACAGGGGTGACACTGAAGCTTTCTTT. This chain connects TRBV7-3 to TRBJ1-1; 7 bases match TRBD1. The CDR3 has 14 amino acids. CDR1 and CDR2 from the germline V gene are SGHTA and FQGTGA. V gave up 5 bases and J gave up 3 bases; unmatched junction bases: 6.

The chain carries TRBV3-1 (or the pseudogene TRBV3-2) and TRBJ2-7, with 10 bases identical to TRBD2. Germline V gene data show CDR1 as LGHDT and CDR2 as YNNKEL (reference sequence). Unmatched junction bases numbered 7, after V lost 4 bases and J lost 1 base. This CDR3 is built from 16 residues. CDR3 protein: CASSRRTSGVSYEQYF. The CDR3 DNA follows: TGTGCCAGCAGCCGCAGAACTAGCGGGGTTTCCTACGAGCAGTACTTC.

The chain couples TRBV4-1 to TRBJ2-6; 8 nucleotides match TRBD1. V trimming: 6 bases; J trimming: 1 base; junction bases outside the gene matches: 14. Looked up from germline, CDR1 is MGHRA and CDR2 is YSYEKL. The CDR3 contains 19 residues. The CDR3: CASRPRYQGASSGANVLTF. The CDR3 region has the DNA TGCGCCAGCAGGCCAAGATATCAGGGGGCAAGTTCTGGGGCCAACGTCCTGACTTTC.

DNA of the CDR3: TGTGCCAGCAGCGTTCAAGCGGGGGATACGCAGTATTTT. Protein sequence: CASSVQAGDTQYF. The J gene is TRBJ2-3, the V gene TRBV9; TRBD2 matches at 7 bases. Germline CDR1 SGDLS, CDR2 YYNGEE. CDR3 size: 13 residues. Germline trimming cut 2 bases from V and 6 bases from J; bases unmatched to any gene: 3.

The chain has TRBV29-1 and TRBJ2-5; TRBD2 might be the D (5 bases). CDR1 and CDR2 from the germline V gene are SQVTM and ANQGSEA. V shed 2 bases and J shed 5 bases, with 9 bases lying between them. CDR3 length: 12 residues. CDR3 DNA: TGCAGCGTTGAATTTTCGGGGGAGACCCAGTACTTC. Translated: CSVEFSGETQYF.

J is TRBJ1-1 and V is TRBV2; the D gene is possibly TRBD1 (5 bases). The V gene lost 6 bases and the J gene lost 2 bases, with 7 bases spanning the gap. In germline, CDR1 is SNHLY, CDR2 FYNNEI. The CDR3 totals 12 residues. The DNA for the CDR3 is TGTGCCAGCAGGACAGCTAACACTGAAGCTTTCTTT. It encodes CASRTANTEAFF.

This chain uses TRBV28 with TRBJ1-2; D gene ambiguous. The CDR3 extends over 15 amino acids. Trimming took off 4 bases at V and 6 bases at J, with 18 bases between the two ends. Germline V gene lookup returns CDR1 MDHEN and CDR2 SYDVKM. CDR3 residues: CASSSRHFLRHGYTF. CDR3 coding DNA: TGTGCCAGCAGTTCGCGACATTTTCTCCGACATGGCTACACCTTC.

V usage is TRBV18 and J usage is TRBJ2-7; no reliable D call. The CDR3 runs to 14 residues. Trimming stripped 3 bases from V and 2 bases from J, with 11 bases between. Germline V gene data show CDR1 as KGHSH and CDR2 as LQKENI. CDR3 sequence: CASSPTEATYEQYF. The CDR3 bases are TGTGCCAGCTCACCCACCGAAGCCACCTACGAGCAGTACTTC. The full variable domain, rest sourced from reference TRBV18 and TRBJ2-7, is NAGVMQNPRHLVRRRGQEARLRCSPMKGHSHVYWYRQLPEEGLKFMVYLQKENIIDESGMPKERFSAEFPKEGPSILRIQQVVRGDSAAYFCASSPTEATYEQYFGPGTRLTVT.

This sequence joins TRBV2 and TRBJ1-6, with 9 bases matching TRBD1. Germline V CDR1 and CDR2: SNHLY, FYNNEI. The CDR3 has 16 amino acids. The junction had 7 bases not matched to a gene; V was cut back by 5 bases and J by 5 bases. The CDR3 region has the DNA TGTGCCAGCAGTCGAACCGGACAGGGGAATAATTCACCCCTCCACTTT. This codes for CASSRTGQGNNSPLHF.

The chain uses TRBV5-4 and TRBJ2-5, with D tentatively TRBD2 (6 bases). The length of the CDR3 is 13 residues. With 0 bases removed from V and 9 bases from J, the gap between germline ends came to 12 bases. Germline assignment: CDR1 SGHNT and CDR2 YYREEE (reference sequence). The CDR3 DNA reads TGTGCCAGCAGCTTGGCCGGGACTCCGTCCCAGTACTTC. Protein sequence: CASSLAGTPSQYF.

The chain is built from TRBV6-1 and TRBJ1-4, with D tentatively TRBD1 (6 bases). Trimming pared 4 bases from V and 4 bases from J, leaving 19 bases between. In germline, CDR1 is MNHNS, CDR2 SASEGT. This CDR3 is 17 amino acids long. This CDR3 is CASSGDNQGRVNEKLFF. The CDR3 bases are TGTGCCAGCAGTGGGGATAACCAGGGGAGGGTTAATGAAAAACTGTTTTTT.

The J gene is TRBJ2-2, the V gene TRBV7-9; possibly TRBD1 for D (6 bases). Trimming shortened V by 4 bases and J by 1 base, and 7 bases separated the two germline ends. The CDR3 has 14 residues. Germline CDR1 is SEHNR and CDR2 is FQNEAQ (reference sequence). In DNA, the CDR3 is TGTGCCAGCAGCTACAGGGAGAACACCGGGGAGCTGTTTTTT. It codes for CASSYRENTGELFF.

The rearrangement uses TRBV28 and TRBJ1-6; 10 bases map to TRBD1. This CDR3 contains 13 residues. CDR1 is MDHEN and CDR2 is SYDVKM in the germline V gene. With V trimmed by 5 bases and J by 14 bases, 6 bases remained unmatched. The chain's CDR3 is CASSPTGQGTLHF. The CDR3 nucleotides are TGTGCCAGCAGTCCCACGGGACAGGGGACCCTCCACTTT.

V gene TRBV10-3 combines with J gene TRBJ2-5; TRBD1 agrees at 11 bases. CDR3 length: 14 residues. CDR1 ENHRY and CDR2 SYGVKD come from the germline V gene. The V segment lost 5 bases and the J segment 4 bases; nucleotides outside the gene matches: 3. CDR3 protein: CAISRDRGAETQYF. The DNA for the CDR3 is TGTGCCATCAGTAGGGACAGGGGGGCAGAGACCCAGTACTTC.